This TCR beta chain was captured by sequencing in a study of post-analysis software for immune sequencing data. The TCR beta cDNA libraries contained unique molecular identifiers. TCRdb ran MiXCR on the PCR reads and lists one entry per CDR3 protein. There are 350,000 to 450,000 distinct CDR3 sequences in the sample; about 39% occur only once, and less than 10% lies in the top ten. The V gene's germline CDR1 is SEHNR and CDR2 FQNEAQ (reference sequence). Deletions cut 1 base from V and 2 bases from J, with 12 bases between. The CDR3 totals 15 residues. This clonotype came up once. As yet, its antigen is unknown. General study findings and limits: The study found significantly lower normalized Chao1 diversity in multiple sclerosis patients than in controls. Five or six TRBV segments were significantly more frequent in patients than in controls. TRBV5-6, TRBV5-1 and TRBV20-1 were among these segments.

This TCR was recovered from a girl aged 2 to 10 with multiple sclerosis. The rearrangement uses TRBV7-9 and TRBJ2-7; D is unresolved. Sequences were obtained from blood. The CDR3 DNA reads TGTGCCAGCAGCTTAGGCCCCGAAACAACCTACGAGCAGTACTTC. This sequence encodes CASSLGPETTYEQYF.